This TCR beta chain was found in a study of blood T cell repertoires in COVID-19. Across the study: Some COVID-19 samples were acute and others convalescent; all came from the United States, Italy and Spain. Sample material is recorded as cDNA or gDNA derived from T cells, B-cell-depleted T cells, or PBMCs.

The CDR3 runs 12 residues. V was trimmed by 1 base and J by 6 bases, leaving 5 bases between them. Germline loops: CDR1 LGHDT, CDR2 YNNKEL (reference sequence). Authors' processing steps: Estimation of nucleated cell counts was performed using reference gene primer amplification. Libraries were prepared by immunoSEQ multiplex PCR; TCRdb keeps only in-frame clonotypes and omits some of them. V and J calls and clone size follow that table, whereas D and trimming were derived from the DNA. The sample records roughly 86,000 clones, approximately 83% being singletons. The receptor was isolated from a woman aged 70 to 79 with acute or convalescent COVID-19. The specimen was peripheral blood. This chain uses TRBV3-1 (or the pseudogene TRBV3-2) with TRBJ2-3; D not resolved. CDR3: CASSQGLDTQYF. CDR3 DNA sequence: TGTGCCAGCAGCCAAGGGCTGGATACGCAGTATTTT.